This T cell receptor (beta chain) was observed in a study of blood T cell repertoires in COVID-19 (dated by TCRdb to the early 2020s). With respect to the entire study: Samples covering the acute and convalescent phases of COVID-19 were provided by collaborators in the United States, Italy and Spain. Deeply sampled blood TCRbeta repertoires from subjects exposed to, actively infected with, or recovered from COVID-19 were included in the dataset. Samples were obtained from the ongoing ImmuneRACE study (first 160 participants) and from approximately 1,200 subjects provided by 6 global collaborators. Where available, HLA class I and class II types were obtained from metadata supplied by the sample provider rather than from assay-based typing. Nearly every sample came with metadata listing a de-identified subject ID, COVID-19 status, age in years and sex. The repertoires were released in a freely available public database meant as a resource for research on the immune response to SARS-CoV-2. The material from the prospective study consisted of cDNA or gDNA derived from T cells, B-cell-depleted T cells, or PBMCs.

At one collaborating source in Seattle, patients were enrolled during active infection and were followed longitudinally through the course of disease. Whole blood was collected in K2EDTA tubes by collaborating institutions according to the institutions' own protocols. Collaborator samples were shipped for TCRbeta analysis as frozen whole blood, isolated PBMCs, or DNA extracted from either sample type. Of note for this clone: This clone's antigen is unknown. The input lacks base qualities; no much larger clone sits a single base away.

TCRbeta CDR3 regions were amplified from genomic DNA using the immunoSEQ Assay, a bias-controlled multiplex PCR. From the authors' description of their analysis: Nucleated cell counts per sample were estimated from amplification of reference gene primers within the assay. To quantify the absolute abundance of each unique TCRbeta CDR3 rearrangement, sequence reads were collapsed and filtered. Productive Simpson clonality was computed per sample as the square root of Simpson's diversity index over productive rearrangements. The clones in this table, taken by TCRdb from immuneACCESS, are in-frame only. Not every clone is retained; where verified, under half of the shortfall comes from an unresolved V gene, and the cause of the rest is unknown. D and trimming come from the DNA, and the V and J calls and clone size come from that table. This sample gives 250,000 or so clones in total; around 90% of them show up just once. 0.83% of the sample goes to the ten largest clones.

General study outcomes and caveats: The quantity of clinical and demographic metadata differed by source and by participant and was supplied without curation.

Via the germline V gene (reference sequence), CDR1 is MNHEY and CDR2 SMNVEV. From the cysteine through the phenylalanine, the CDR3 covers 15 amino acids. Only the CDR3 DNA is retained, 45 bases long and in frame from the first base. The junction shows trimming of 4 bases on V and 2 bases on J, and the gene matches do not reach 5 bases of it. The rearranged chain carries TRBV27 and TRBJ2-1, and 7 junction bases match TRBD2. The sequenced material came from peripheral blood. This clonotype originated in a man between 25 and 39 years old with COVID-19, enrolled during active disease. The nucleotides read TGTGCCAGCAGTTGGGGCGGGGGACCCTACAATGAGCAGTTCTTC. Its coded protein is CASSWGGGPYNEQFF.